This paragraph covers one TCR beta chain sequence. Its antigen remains unidentified. Base qualities were left out, and no much larger clone turns up one base away. Healthy HIV-negative adults with no recently reported acute infections or vaccinations were included as donors. Every donor was a Caucasian adult living in Nashville, Tennessee, USA. CD4+ T cells were enriched by magnetic negative selection, after which naive cells were positively selected on CD45RA and the negative fraction was taken as the memory subset. Blood was collected by leukapheresis, and PBMCs were isolated by Ficoll-Histopaque density gradient centrifugation and then cryopreserved in liquid nitrogen vapor phase. Analytical flow cytometry was used to check the purity and quantity of each magnetically sorted T cell population. Genomic DNA was isolated from every sorted fraction and measured by UV absorbance on a Nanodrop 2000c.

Inclusive of the bounding cysteine and phenylalanine, the CDR3 is 16 residues long. Only CDR3 DNA is held: 48 bases, read in frame from base 1. Using the deep immunoSEQ assay, TCR CDR3 regions were amplified from genomic DNA by multiplex PCR. Genomic DNA extracted from each cell subset was distributed evenly over all wells of several immunoSEQ 96-well plates, and each plate served as one replicate. For sorted subsets, each replicate PCR was loaded with approximately 0.2 ug genomic DNA, equivalent to 30,000 to 35,000 T cell genomes. Purified libraries were quantified with a Qubit 3.0 fluorometer, sized on a Bioanalyzer 2100, and re-quantified with the KAPA Library Quantification kit. Every immunoSEQ 96-well plate was sequenced on a dedicated single-read 150-cycle Illumina NextSeq 550 flow cell. The paper's processing steps were these. The immunoSEQ output contained only junctional sequences without quality scores, so filtering could not match that applied to full-length reads. To assign V/J genes and CDR3, sequences were annotated using PyIR, a Python wrapper for IgBLAST v1.9, with IMGT germline references. Reads with weak V/J assignments (E-value above 1e-6), missing CDR3, stop codons, out-of-frame junctions, or ambiguous translated residues were removed. A V3J clonotype was defined by an identical inferred V gene, J gene, and CDR3 amino acid sequence. The percentage overlap between two repertoires was calculated by dividing the number of shared unique clonotypes by the size of the smaller repertoire. Three approaches were used to assess repertoire richness: RTK rarefaction, the Chao1 estimator, and Recon v2.1 estimates of unobserved clonotypes. For all TCRbeta clonotypes obtained by the gDNA method from a few donors, generation probabilities were computed with OLGA. Here the immuneACCESS table is served through TCRdb, limited to in-frame sequences with V and J called. Missing clones are a known gap in these copies; in checked studies unresolved V genes cover under half, and the rest lacks a known reason. The V and J calls and clone size come from that table; D and trimming were worked out from the DNA. Within this sample are 1.5 million to 1.9 million clones, with approximately 98% of them counted one time only. The top ten constitute around 0.47% of the sample.

The entry originates in a study of shared clonotypes between healthy human individuals (dated by TCRdb to 2020 to 2021). Background for the entire study: Three men and two women, aged 18 to 49 years, made up the cohort. The study deeply sequenced blood TCR repertoires of five healthy adults to estimate repertoire size and the extent of clonotype sharing between individuals. For each donor, CD4 naive and CD4 memory were each given three plates, CD8 naive was given two plates, and CD8 memory was given one plate. Leukapheresis yielded between about 0.94 and 10 billion PBMCs per donor. To increase sequencing depth and limit assay-specific biases, different laboratories used diverse techniques to prepare libraries and sequence TCR repertoires.

Overall study results and their limits: Only blood was sampled, and tissue TCR repertoires likely differ from those in blood. Incomplete sequencing was indicated by rarefaction of sorted-subset datasets, despite the large sequencing depth. Across a few donors, about 5.2% of naive CD4, approximately 3.6% of naive CD8, about 2.3% of memory CD4, and 0.3% to 0.45% of memory CD8 clonotypes were shared. Because the study included a small number of donors, the genetic and exposure-history diversity represented was limited. Compared with non-shared clonotypes, clonotypes shared by all four sorted-subset donors had higher generation probabilities. Pairwise subsampling indicated that sequencing depth was expected to affect the degree of clonotype sharing among donors. Naive subsets generally had larger estimated clonotype richness than memory subsets.

Material: naive CD4+ T cells sorted from blood. The cell subset or site label corresponds to: CD45RA+ positively selected. The receptor's source is a young man in good health. The V and J segments used are TRBV21-1 and TRBJ2-7; whether TRBD1, the table's D call, matches the DNA was not checked. TRBV21-1 is a pseudogene segment. The CDR3 reads CASSKAIQGTSYEQYF. The nucleotides are TGTGCCAGCAGCAAAGCTATACAGGGTACCTCCTACGAGCAGTACTTC.